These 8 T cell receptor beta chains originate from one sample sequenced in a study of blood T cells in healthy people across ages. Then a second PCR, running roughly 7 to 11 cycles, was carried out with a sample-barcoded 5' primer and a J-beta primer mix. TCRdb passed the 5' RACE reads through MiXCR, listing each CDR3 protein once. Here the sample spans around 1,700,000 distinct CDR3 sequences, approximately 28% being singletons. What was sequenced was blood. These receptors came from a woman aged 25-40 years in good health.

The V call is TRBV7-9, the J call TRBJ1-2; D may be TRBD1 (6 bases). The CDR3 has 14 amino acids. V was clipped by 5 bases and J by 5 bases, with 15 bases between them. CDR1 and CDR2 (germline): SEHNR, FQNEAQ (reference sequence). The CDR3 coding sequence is TGTGCCAGCAGCGCCTACAGGGATTTTTATGGCTACACCTTC. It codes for CASSAYRDFYGYTF.

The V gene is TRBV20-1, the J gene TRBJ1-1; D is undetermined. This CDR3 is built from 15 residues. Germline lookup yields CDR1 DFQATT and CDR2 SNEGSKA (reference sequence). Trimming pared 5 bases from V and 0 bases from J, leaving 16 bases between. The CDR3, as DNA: TGCAGTGCTCGGGCGACCACACGTATGAACACTGAAGCTTTCTTT. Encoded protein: CSARATTRMNTEAFF.

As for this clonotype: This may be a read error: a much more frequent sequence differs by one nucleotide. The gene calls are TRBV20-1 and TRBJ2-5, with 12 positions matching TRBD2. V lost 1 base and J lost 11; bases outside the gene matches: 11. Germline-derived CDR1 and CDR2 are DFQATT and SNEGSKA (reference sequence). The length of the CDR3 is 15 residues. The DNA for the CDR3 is TGCAGTGCTAGAGGACTAGCGGGAGCTAGAAATGAGCAGTACTTC. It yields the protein CSARGLAGARNEQYF.

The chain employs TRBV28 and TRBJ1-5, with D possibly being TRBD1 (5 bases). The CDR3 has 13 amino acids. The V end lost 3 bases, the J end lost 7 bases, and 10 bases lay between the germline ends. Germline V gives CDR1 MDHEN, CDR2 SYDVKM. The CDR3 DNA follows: TGTGCCAGCAGTTTTGCGGGGCGGCAGCCCCAGCATTTT. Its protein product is CASSFAGRQPQHF.

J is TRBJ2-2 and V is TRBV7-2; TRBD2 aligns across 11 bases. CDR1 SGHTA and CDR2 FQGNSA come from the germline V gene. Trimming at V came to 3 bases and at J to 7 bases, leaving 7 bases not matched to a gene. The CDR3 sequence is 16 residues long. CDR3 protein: CASSFLTSGAGGELFF. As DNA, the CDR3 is TGTGCCAGCAGCTTCTTGACTAGCGGGGCCGGCGGGGAGCTGTTTTTT.

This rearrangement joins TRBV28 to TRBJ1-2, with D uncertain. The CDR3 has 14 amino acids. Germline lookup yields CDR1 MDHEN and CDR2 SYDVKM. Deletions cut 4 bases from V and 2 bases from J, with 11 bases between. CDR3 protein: CASSWGIGNYGYTF. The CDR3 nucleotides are TGTGCCAGCAGTTGGGGTATCGGCAACTATGGCTACACCTTC.

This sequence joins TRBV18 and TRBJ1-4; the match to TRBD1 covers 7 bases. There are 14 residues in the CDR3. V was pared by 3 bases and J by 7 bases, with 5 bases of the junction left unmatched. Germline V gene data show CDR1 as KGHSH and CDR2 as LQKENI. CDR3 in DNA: TGTGCCAGCTCACCGAGACGACAGGGTGAAAAACTGTTTTTT. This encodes CASSPRRQGEKLFF.

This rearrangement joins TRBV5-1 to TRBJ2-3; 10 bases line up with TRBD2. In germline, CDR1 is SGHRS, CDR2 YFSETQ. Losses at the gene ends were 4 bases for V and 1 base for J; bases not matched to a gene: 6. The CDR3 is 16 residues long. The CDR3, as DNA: TGCGCCAGCAGCCAACTAGGGACTAGCGGCACAGATACGCAGTATTTT. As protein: CASSQLGTSGTDTQYF. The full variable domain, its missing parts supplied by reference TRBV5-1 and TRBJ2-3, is KAGVTQTPRYLIKTRGQQVTLSCSPISGHRSVSWYQQTPGQGLQFLFEYFSETQRNKGNFPGRFSGRQFSNSRSEMNVSTLELGDSALYLCASSQLGTSGTDTQYFGPGTRLTVL.